The 3 T cell receptor beta chains below were found in one sample sequenced in a study of T cell responses to AZD1222 COVID-19 vaccine. TCRdb's copy holds only in-frame clones and misses some; the assay was immunoSEQ multiplex PCR. The sample gives some 130,000 clones, roughly 90% of which show up once; under 2% is in the top ten. Specimen: peripheral blood, collected on day 0 of AZD1222 vaccination. The receptors derive from an adult in good health.

The chain carries TRBV5-6 and TRBJ1-4; D is perhaps TRBD1 (6 bases). The germline CDR1 and CDR2 sequences are SGHDT and YYEEEE. This CDR3 region has 14 residues. V lost 2 bases to trimming and J lost 7 bases, with 12 bases between them. CDR3 coding DNA: TGTGCCAGCAGCTTTGGCAGGGGAGGTGAAAAACTGTTTTTT. Translated: CASSFGRGGEKLFF.

The gene calls are TRBV7-2 and TRBJ1-2; 7 bases align to TRBD1. The CDR3 spans 13 residues. Germline V gene lookup returns CDR1 SGHTA and CDR2 FQGNSA. After removal of 7 bases from V and 4 bases from J, the junction contained 6 bases not matched to a gene. CDR3: CASTTGVFYGYTF. The CDR3 nucleotides read TGTGCCAGCACCACAGGGGTCTTCTATGGCTACACCTTC.

The chain is built from TRBV9 and TRBJ1-4; 7 bases fit TRBD1. With 4 bases clipped from V and 2 bases from J, the junction kept 11 bases outside the gene matches. Per germline, CDR1 SGDLS and CDR2 YYNGEE. The CDR3 has 17 residues. The CDR3 spells CASSQGQGGWTNEKLFF. The CDR3 DNA reads TGTGCCAGCAGCCAGGGGCAGGGGGGATGGACTAATGAAAAACTGTTTTTT.